Included here is one TCR beta chain sequence, with context. Using its own MiXCR run on the RT-PCR reads, TCRdb lists one record per CDR3 protein. The repertoire includes 150,000 to 200,000 distinct CDR3 sequences, approximately 12% of them detected once, and around 28% sits in the top ten. This entry belongs to a study of response to subunit inactivated influenza vaccine. These data also formed part of another study, on T cells expressing NK-cell markers. That source adds: TCR beta libraries carry UMIs added by 5'RACE template switching. Sequencing covered eight donors, seven HCMV-seropositive and one seronegative. With an anti-gamma-delta TCR antibody, sorting in several experiments was kept to alpha-beta TCR T cells. Of the CD8+ T cell pool in about six donors, about 1.0-7.0% was accounted for by dominant NKG2C+ clonotypes. Once again these clonotypes came out on top in the CD3+CD56-NKG2C+ fraction of a few donors.

The receptor was derived from a man aged 45-60 years who received an inactivated influenza vaccine. The material sequenced was CD8+ T cells sorted from PBMCs, taken about 11 days after vaccination.

CDR3 nucleotide sequence: TGTGCCACCAGCAGGGACAAATTGAGGGGGAATGAGCAGTTCTTC. Translating gives CATSRDKLRGNEQFF. V gene TRBV15 combines with J gene TRBJ2-1; a possible D gene is TRBD1 (6 bases). CDR1 is LNHNV, CDR2 YYDKDF, per germline (reference sequence). V was cut by 3 bases and J by 7 bases, with 16 bases left in between. There are 15 residues in the CDR3.